These 18 T cell receptor beta chains came from one sample sequenced in a study of shared clonotypes between healthy human individuals. Assay used: immunoSEQ multiplex PCR; TCRdb lists only in-frame clones, some missing. The sample has 1,100,000 or so clones; roughly 74% are singletons. Material: memory CD4+ T cells from PBMCs. The subset denotes: CD45RA-negative fraction. The receptors were gathered from a man younger than 30 in good health. Some clones in this sample may be carry-over from other donors' samples.

For this clone: A single base separates this from a much larger clone, so it may be a read error. The chain couples TRBV4-1 to TRBJ2-5; 9 bases match TRBD1. Germline V gene sequence: CDR1 MGHRA, CDR2 YSYEKL. J gave up 4 bases and V 5 bases, and 2 bases lay outside the gene matches. CDR3 size: 13 residues. The CDR3 is CASSATGGETQYF. For the CDR3, the DNA is TGCGCCAGCAGCGCGACAGGGGGAGAGACCCAGTACTTC.

The rearrangement uses TRBV27 and TRBJ2-1; D is unclear. The CDR3 runs 10 residues. V was shortened by 2 bases and J by 14 bases, with 7 bases between the two germline ends. Germline values: CDR1 MNHEY, CDR2 SMNVEV (reference sequence). CDR3 sequence (DNA): TGTGCCAGCAGTTTACCCTTTGAGTTCTTC. This sequence encodes CASSLPFEFF.

V gene TRBV27 combines with J gene TRBJ2-1; D unresolved. The CDR3 has 14 amino acids. Germline values: CDR1 MNHEY, CDR2 SMNVEV (reference sequence). Between the trimmed V and J ends, which lost 4 bases and 3 bases, there was a span of 10 bases. The CDR3 spells CASSYGQHYNEQFF. CDR3 in DNA: TGTGCCAGCAGTTACGGGCAACACTACAATGAGCAGTTCTTC.

The J gene is TRBJ2-2, the V gene TRBV28, with 7 bases matching TRBD1. Germline V gene sequence: CDR1 MDHEN, CDR2 SYDVKM. CDR3 length equals 16 residues. The V and J ends lost 6 bases and 3 bases, in that order; junction bases with no gene match: 10. The CDR3 reads CASSPLVGGDTGELFF. The DNA for the CDR3 is TGTGCCAGCAGCCCCCTGGTAGGGGGCGACACCGGGGAGCTGTTTTTT.

The chain joins TRBV10-3 to TRBJ2-3; D remains unclear. Trimming removed 6 bases from V and 4 bases from J, with 17 bases in between. This CDR3 contains 15 residues. In germline, CDR1 is ENHRY, CDR2 SYGVKD. In DNA, the CDR3 is TGTGCCATCAGGACCCAGGCTACCAACTCAGATACGCAGTATTTT. It is translated as CAIRTQATNSDTQYF.

This rearrangement joins TRBV27 to TRBJ1-1, with TRBD1 as a possible D gene (5 bases). Germline CDR1 is MNHEY and CDR2 is SMNVEV (reference sequence). The CDR3 extends over 13 amino acids. V lost 3 bases to trimming and J lost 3 bases, with 8 bases between them. CDR3 amino acids: CASSLFRDTEAFF. CDR3 DNA: TGTGCCAGCAGTTTGTTCAGGGACACTGAAGCTTTCTTT.

The chain joins TRBV4-3 to TRBJ1-1; perhaps TRBD1 as D (5 bases). Germline V gives CDR1 LGHNA, CDR2 YSLEER. The length of the CDR3 is 14 residues. Trimming pared 6 bases from V and 4 bases from J, leaving 15 bases between. CDR3 DNA: TGCGCCAGCAGGAAAGGACTTGGGGGCACTGAAGCTTTCTTT. It codes for CASRKGLGGTEAFF.

The chain is built from TRBV11-2 and TRBJ2-1; D assignment may be TRBD1 or TRBD2 (5 bases each). The CDR3 contains 13 residues. Germline CDR1 and CDR2: SGHAT and FQNNGV. Trimming left V 5 bases short and J 10 bases short, with 15 bases between. Written as DNA, the CDR3 is TGTGCCAGCAGCCCTAGACGGGACGGCGAGCAGTTCTTC. It codes for CASSPRRDGEQFF.

As DNA, the CDR3 is TGTGCCAGCAGCCCCTCATGGGGCGGGAGGGCCCACGGGGAGCTGTTTTTT. It encodes CASSPSWGGRAHGELFF. The chain joins TRBV28 to TRBJ2-2, with 9 bases fitting TRBD2. The CDR3 totals 17 residues. V was pared by 6 bases and J by 7 bases, with 15 bases of the junction left unmatched. Germline values: CDR1 MDHEN, CDR2 SYDVKM.

This clone showed up many times. The chain is built from TRBV10-3 and TRBJ1-1, with 7 bases that match TRBD1. Germline trimming cut 4 bases from V and 4 bases from J; bases unmatched to any gene: 0. The CDR3 spans 12 residues. Germline V gene lookup returns CDR1 ENHRY and CDR2 SYGVKD. CDR3 nucleotide sequence: TGTGCCATCAGTGGACAGGGCACTGAAGCTTTCTTT. This codes for CAISGQGTEAFF.

This clone was recorded a few times. V is TRBV5-4 and J is TRBJ2-1; 8 bases agree with TRBD1. CDR3 length equals 15 residues. The germline CDR1 and CDR2 sequences are SGHNT and YYREEE (reference sequence). Trimming removed 2 bases from V and 10 bases from J; junction bases left unmatched: 11. CDR3 coding DNA: TGTGCCAGCAGCTTCCAGGGGGCGGGAATAAGGGAGCAGTTCTTC. Translation: CASSFQGAGIREQFF. Full variable domain (missing parts from reference TRBV5-4 and TRBJ2-1): ETGVTQSPTHLIKTRGQQVTLRCSSQSGHNTVSWYQQALGQGPQFIFQYYREEENGRGNFPPRFSGLQFPNYSSELNVNALELDDSALYLCASSFQGAGIREQFFGPGTRLTVL.

The rearrangement links TRBV30 to TRBJ2-7; D is perhaps TRBD2 (6 bases). From germline, CDR1 is GTSNPN and CDR2 SVGIG (reference sequence). The V end lost 3 bases, the J end lost 3 bases, and 12 bases lay between the germline ends. CDR3 length: 13 residues. The CDR3 is CAWSRRAFYEQYF. In DNA form, the CDR3 reads TGTGCCTGGAGCAGGAGGGCCTTCTACGAGCAGTACTTC. Based on the CDR3 plus reference TRBV30 and TRBJ2-7, the full variable domain is SQTIHQWPATLVQPVGSPLSLECTVEGTSNPNLYWYRQAAGRGLQLLFYSVGIGQISSEVPQNLSASRPQDRQFILSSKKLLLSDSGFYLCAWSRRAFYEQYFGPGTRLTVT.

The genes are TRBV27 and TRBJ2-3; 9 nucleotides agree with TRBD1. The germline CDR1 and CDR2 sequences are MNHEY and SMNVEV (reference sequence). This CDR3 is built from 15 residues. V lost 5 bases, J lost 4 bases, and 7 bases stayed unmatched. The CDR3, as DNA: TGTGCCAGCAGTACTCCGGGACAGGGTGCAGATACGCAGTATTTT. Protein: CASSTPGQGADTQYF.

The chain joins TRBV15 to TRBJ2-2; the D gene is possibly TRBD1 (6 bases). This CDR3 comprises 15 residues. V was clipped by 6 bases and J by 6 bases, with 17 bases between them. Germline CDR1 LNHNV, CDR2 YYDKDF (reference sequence). The CDR3 DNA is TGTGCCACCAGGGAACAGGGAAAGGTGGCCGGGGAGCTGTTTTTT. It translates to CATREQGKVAGELFF.

J is TRBJ2-3 and V is TRBV7-3, with D perhaps TRBD1 or TRBD2 (5 bases each). Trimming stripped 5 bases from V and 1 base from J, with 13 bases between. The length of the CDR3 is 15 residues. Germline CDR1 is SGHTA and CDR2 is FQGTGA. CDR3 sequence: CASSHRDGGTDTQYF. Here the CDR3 DNA reads TGTGCCAGCAGCCACCGGGACGGGGGCACAGATACGCAGTATTTT.

This clone appeared a few times. The chain employs TRBV28 and TRBJ1-4; 9 bases match TRBD1. Looked up from germline, CDR1 is MDHEN and CDR2 is SYDVKM. The CDR3 runs 15 residues. V was pared by 2 bases and J by 8 bases, with 6 bases of the junction left unmatched. Here the CDR3 DNA reads TGTGCCAGCAGTTTAGGCGGGACAGGGAACGAAAAACTGTTTTTT. Amino acids: CASSLGGTGNEKLFF.

This clone was counted many times. The chain employs TRBV7-6 and TRBJ2-3, with a weak D call TRBD2 (6 bases). The CDR3 runs to 15 residues. Trimming cost V 5 bases and J 2 bases, with 14 bases left between them. Germline loops: CDR1 SGHVS, CDR2 FNYEAQ. For the CDR3, the DNA is TGTGCCAGCAGCCCCGATGGGGGACTCACAGATACGCAGTATTTT. Encoded protein: CASSPDGGLTDTQYF.

The chain employs TRBV5-1 and TRBJ1-2; D might be TRBD1 (5 bases). The ends were cut back, 4 bases at V and 6 bases at J, with 22 bases in the middle. Germline values: CDR1 SGHRS, CDR2 YFSETQ. The CDR3 loop spans 16 amino acids. Here the CDR3 reads CASSEPGLSVLHGYTF. CDR3 DNA: TGCGCCAGCAGCGAACCGGGACTTTCAGTTCTCCATGGCTACACCTTC.